This TCR beta chain was captured by sequencing in a study of shared clonotypes between healthy human individuals (TCRdb year 2020). In terms of the full investigation: A few men and a couple of women, aged 18 to 49 years, made up the cohort. Per donor, three plates each were used for CD4 naive and CD4 memory, two for CD8 naive, and one for CD8 memory. To estimate repertoire size and how much clonotypes are shared between individuals, the study performed deep sequencing of blood TCR repertoires from a handful of healthy adults. To increase sequencing depth and limit assay-specific biases, different laboratories used diverse techniques to prepare libraries and sequence TCR repertoires. Leukapheresis yielded between about 0.85 and 9 billion PBMCs per donor. Results the study describes overall, beyond this receptor: Larger estimated clonotype richness was generally found for naive subsets than for memory subsets. Sampling was limited to blood, and TCR repertoires in tissue likely differ from TCR repertoires in blood. When several donors were compared, the shared fraction of clonotypes was about 5% for naive CD4, roughly 3.4% for naive CD8, roughly 2.5% for memory CD4, and around 0.4% for memory CD8. Compared with non-shared clonotypes, clonotypes shared by all four sorted-subset donors had higher generation probabilities. The small number of donors limited the genetic and exposure-history diversity represented. Pairwise subsampling led to the expectation that sequencing depth would affect the degree of clonotype sharing among donors. Even with the large sequencing depth, rarefaction of the sorted-subset datasets indicated that sequencing was incomplete.

Including cysteine and phenylalanine, the CDR3 has 14 amino acids. CDR3 DNA only is kept here, 42 bases in frame from base 1. In the germline V gene, CDR1 corresponds to MDHEN and CDR2 to SYDVKM. V trim: 5 bases; J trim: 4 bases; unmatched bases: 5. Using the deep immunoSEQ assay, TCR CDR3 regions were amplified from genomic DNA by multiplex PCR. Genomic DNA extracted from each cell subset was distributed evenly over all wells of several immunoSEQ 96-well plates, and each plate served as one replicate. Each replicate PCR for sorted subsets received approximately 200 ng genomic DNA, equal to about 30,000 T cell genomes. Purified libraries were quantified with a Qubit 3.0 fluorometer, sized on a Bioanalyzer 2100, and re-quantified with the KAPA Library Quantification kit. A separate single-read 150-cycle Illumina NextSeq 550 flow cell was used to sequence each immunoSEQ 96-well plate. In the source study's methods: The immunoSEQ output contained only junctional sequences without quality scores, so filtering could not match that applied to full-length reads. Sequences were annotated with PyIR, a Python wrapper for IgBLAST v1.9, using IMGT germline references to assign V/J genes and CDR3. Any read was removed if the V/J assignment was weak (E-value above 1e-6), the CDR3 was missing, or the read contained stop codons, out-of-frame junctions, or ambiguous translated residues. V3J clonotypes were defined as sequences sharing an identical inferred V gene, J gene, and CDR3 amino acid sequence. The percentage overlap between two repertoires was calculated by dividing the number of shared unique clonotypes by the size of the smaller repertoire. Richness of each repertoire was evaluated using RTK rarefaction, the Chao1 estimator, and Recon v2.1 estimates of unobserved clonotypes. Generation probabilities for all TCRbeta clonotypes obtained by the gDNA method from several donors were computed using OLGA. TCRdb's version of the immuneACCESS table is confined to in-frame rearrangements and falls short of the full clone set. An unresolved V gene accounts for under half of the shortfall where checked; the remainder is of unknown origin. V and J calls and clone size are given by that table; D and trimming were obtained from the DNA. Within this sample are around 2.5 million clones, with roughly 93% of them counted one time only. The top ten constitute approximately 0.35% of the sample.

In the case of this clone: The clone's antigen remains unknown. Within one base of it there is no much larger clone, and no base qualities were kept.

Donors were healthy HIV-negative adults with no recently reported acute infections or vaccinations. Only Caucasian adults living in Nashville, Tennessee, USA were represented among the donors. CD4+ T cells were enriched through magnetic negative selection, after which naive cells were positively selected on CD45RA and the remaining negative fraction served as the memory subset. After blood collection by leukapheresis, PBMCs were isolated using Ficoll-Histopaque density gradient centrifugation and then cryopreserved in the vapor phase of liquid nitrogen. Analytical flow cytometry was used to check the purity and quantity of every magnetically sorted T cell population. From each sorted fraction, genomic DNA was isolated and quantified by UV absorbance on a Nanodrop 2000c.

This sequence was found in a man aged 18 to 30 in good health. Some clones in this sample may be carry-over from other donors' samples. The chain was built from TRBV28 and TRBJ2-3, and TRBD2 aligns with 8 junction nucleotides. The material sequenced was naive CD4+ T cells from PBMCs. This sample's cell subset or site label indicates: CD45RA+ positively selected. CDR3 reads: CASSPGGAADTQYF. At the DNA level, the sequence is TGTGCCAGCAGTCCGGGGGGGGCAGCAGATACGCAGTATTTT.